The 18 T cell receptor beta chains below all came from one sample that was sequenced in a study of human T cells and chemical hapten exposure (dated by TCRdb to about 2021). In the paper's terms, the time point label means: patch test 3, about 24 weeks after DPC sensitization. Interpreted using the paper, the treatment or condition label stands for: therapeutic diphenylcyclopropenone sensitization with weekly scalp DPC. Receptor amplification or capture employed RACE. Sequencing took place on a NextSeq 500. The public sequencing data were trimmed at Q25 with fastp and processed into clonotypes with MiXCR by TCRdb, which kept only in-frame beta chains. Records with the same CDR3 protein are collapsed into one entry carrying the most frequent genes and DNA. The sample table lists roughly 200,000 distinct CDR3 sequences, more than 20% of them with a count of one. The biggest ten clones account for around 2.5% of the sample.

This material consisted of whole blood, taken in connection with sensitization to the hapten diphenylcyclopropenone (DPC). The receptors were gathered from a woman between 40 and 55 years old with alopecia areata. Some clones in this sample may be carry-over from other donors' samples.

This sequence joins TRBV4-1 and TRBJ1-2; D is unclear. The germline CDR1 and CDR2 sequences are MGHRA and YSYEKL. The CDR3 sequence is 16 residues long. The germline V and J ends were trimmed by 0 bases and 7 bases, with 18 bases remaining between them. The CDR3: CASSQESDPLGSGYTF. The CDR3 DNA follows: TGCGCCAGCAGCCAAGAATCTGATCCCCTCGGTAGTGGCTACACCTTC.

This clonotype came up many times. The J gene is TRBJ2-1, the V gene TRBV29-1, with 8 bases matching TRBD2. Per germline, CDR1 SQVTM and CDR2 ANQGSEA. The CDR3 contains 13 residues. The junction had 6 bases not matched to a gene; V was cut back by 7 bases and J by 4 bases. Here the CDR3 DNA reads TGCAGCGCACTAGCGGACTTTTACAATGAGCAGTTCTTC. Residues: CSALADFYNEQFF.

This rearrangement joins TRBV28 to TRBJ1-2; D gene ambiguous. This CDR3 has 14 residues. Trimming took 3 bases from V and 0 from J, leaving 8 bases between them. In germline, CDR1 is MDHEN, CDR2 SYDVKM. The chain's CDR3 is CASSFAGANYGYTF. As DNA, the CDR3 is TGTGCCAGCAGTTTTGCGGGAGCTAACTATGGCTACACCTTC.

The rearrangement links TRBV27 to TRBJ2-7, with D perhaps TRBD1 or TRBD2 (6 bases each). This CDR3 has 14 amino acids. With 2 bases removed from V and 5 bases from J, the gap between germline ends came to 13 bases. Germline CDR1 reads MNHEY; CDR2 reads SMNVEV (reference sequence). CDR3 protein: CASSLRGGLNEQYF. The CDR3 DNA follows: TGTGCCAGCAGTTTAAGAGGGGGGCTCAACGAGCAGTACTTC.

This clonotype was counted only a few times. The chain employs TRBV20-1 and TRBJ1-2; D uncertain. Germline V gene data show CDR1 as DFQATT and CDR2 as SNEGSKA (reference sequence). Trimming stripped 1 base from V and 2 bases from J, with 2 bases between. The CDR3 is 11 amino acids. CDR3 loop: CSARVNYGYTF. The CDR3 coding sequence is TGCAGTGCTAGAGTCAACTATGGCTACACCTTC.

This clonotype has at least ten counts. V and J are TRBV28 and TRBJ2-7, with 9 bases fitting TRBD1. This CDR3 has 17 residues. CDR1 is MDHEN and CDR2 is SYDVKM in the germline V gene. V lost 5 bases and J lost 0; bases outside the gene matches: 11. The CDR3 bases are TGTGCCAGCAGTCGACCGGGACAGGGCTCTCTCTCCTACGAGCAGTACTTC. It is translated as CASSRPGQGSLSYEQYF.

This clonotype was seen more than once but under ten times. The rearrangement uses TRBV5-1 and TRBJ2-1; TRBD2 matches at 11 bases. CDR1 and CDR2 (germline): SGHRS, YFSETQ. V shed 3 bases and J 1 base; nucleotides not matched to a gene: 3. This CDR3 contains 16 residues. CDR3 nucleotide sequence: TGCGCCAGCAGCTCCGGGACTAGCGGATCCTACAATGAGCAGTTCTTC. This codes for CASSSGTSGSYNEQFF.

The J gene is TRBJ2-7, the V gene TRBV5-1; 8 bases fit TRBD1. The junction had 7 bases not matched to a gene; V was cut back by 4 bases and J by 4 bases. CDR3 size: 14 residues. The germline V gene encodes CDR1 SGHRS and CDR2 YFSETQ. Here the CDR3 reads CASSIRTGNYEQYF. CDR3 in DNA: TGCGCCAGCAGCATCCGGACAGGGAATTACGAGCAGTACTTC. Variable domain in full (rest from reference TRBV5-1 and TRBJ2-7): KAGVTQTPRYLIKTRGQQVTLSCSPISGHRSVSWYQQTPGQGLQFLFEYFSETQRNKGNFPGRFSGRQFSNSRSEMNVSTLELGDSALYLCASSIRTGNYEQYFGPGTRLTVT.

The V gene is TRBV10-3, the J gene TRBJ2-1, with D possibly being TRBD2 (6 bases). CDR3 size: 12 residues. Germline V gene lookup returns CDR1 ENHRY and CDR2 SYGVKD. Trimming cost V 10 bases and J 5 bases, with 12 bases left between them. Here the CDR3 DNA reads TGTGCCACGGAGGGTGACCACAATGAGCAGTTCTTC. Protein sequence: CATEGDHNEQFF.

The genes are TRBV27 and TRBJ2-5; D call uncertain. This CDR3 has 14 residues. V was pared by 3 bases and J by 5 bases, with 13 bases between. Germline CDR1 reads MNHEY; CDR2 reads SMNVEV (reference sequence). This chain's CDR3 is CASSFSSYRETQYF. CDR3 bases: TGTGCCAGCAGTTTCAGTAGCTACCGCGAGACCCAGTACTTC.

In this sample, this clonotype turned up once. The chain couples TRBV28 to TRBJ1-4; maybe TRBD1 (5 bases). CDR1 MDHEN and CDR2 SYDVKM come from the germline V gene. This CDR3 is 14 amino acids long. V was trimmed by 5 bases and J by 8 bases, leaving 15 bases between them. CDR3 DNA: TGTGCCAGCAGTCCATACCCGGGACTCGAAAAACTGTTTTTT. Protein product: CASSPYPGLEKLFF.

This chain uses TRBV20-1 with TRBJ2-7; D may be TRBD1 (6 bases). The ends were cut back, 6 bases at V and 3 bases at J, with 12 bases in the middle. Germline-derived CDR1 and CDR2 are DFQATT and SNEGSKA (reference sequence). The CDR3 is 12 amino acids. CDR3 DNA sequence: TGCAGTGCGGGGGACAACCTCTACGAGCAGTACTTC. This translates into CSAGDNLYEQYF.

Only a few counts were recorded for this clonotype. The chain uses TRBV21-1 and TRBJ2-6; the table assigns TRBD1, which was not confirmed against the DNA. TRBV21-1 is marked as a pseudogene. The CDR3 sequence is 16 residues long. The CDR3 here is CASSTEQGSGANVLTF. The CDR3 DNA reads TGTGCCAGCAGCACGGAACAGGGGAGCGGGGCCAACGTCCTGACTTTC.

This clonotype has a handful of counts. DNA for the CDR3: TGTGCCAGCAGCCTTAGCGATTTCTACGAGCAGTACTTC. Its translation: CASSLSDFYEQYF. The V call is TRBV14, the J call TRBJ2-7; D perhaps matches TRBD2 (5 bases). This CDR3 spans 13 amino acids. The germline V gene has CDR1 SGHDN and CDR2 FVKESK. V lost 4 bases and J lost 3, with 10 bases in between.

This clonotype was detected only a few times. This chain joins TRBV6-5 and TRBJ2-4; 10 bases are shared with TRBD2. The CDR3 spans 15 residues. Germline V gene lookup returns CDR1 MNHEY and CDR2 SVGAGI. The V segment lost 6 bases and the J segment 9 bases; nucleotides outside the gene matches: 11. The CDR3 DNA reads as TGTGCCAGCAGCAAGGGCCTAGCGGGAGAGGGCATTCAGTACTTC. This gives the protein CASSKGLAGEGIQYF.

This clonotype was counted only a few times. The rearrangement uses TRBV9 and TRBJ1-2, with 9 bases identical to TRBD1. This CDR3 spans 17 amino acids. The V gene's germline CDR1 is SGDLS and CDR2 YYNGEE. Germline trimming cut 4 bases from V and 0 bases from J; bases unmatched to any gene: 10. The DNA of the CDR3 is TGTGCCAGCAGCTCACGGACAGGGGCAGAGTCTAACTATGGCTACACCTTC. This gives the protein CASSSRTGAESNYGYTF.

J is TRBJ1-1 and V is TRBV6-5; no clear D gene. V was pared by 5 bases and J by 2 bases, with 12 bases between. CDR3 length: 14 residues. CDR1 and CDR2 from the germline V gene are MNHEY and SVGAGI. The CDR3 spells CASSGKDGNTEAFF. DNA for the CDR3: TGTGCCAGCAGTGGCAAGGACGGCAACACTGAAGCTTTCTTT.

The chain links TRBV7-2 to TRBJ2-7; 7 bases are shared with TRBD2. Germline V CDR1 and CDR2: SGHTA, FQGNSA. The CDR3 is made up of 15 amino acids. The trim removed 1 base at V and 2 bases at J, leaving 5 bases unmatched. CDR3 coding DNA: TGTGCCAGCAGCTTAGGCGGGAGCCGCGCCTACGAGCAGTACTTC. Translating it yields CASSLGGSRAYEQYF. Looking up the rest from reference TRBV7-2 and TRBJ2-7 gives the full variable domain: GAGVSQSPSNKVTEKGKDVELRCDPISGHTALYWYRQSLGQGLEFLIYFQGNSAPDKSGLPSDRFSAERTGGSVSTLTIQRTQQEDSAVYLCASSLGGSRAYEQYFGPGTRLTVT.